This entry lists 18 T cell receptor beta chains sequenced from one sample in a study of shared clonotypes between healthy human individuals. Only in-frame clones appear in the TCRdb table, and some are missing; sequencing was by immunoSEQ multiplex PCR. Found here are under 1,900,000 clones, 97% to 99% of them singletons; the top ten hold under 0.45%. Sequenced: naive CD4+ T cells sorted from blood. Indicated subset: CD45RA+ positively selected. These TCRs come from a young man in good health.

This clone has just one count. The V and J genes are TRBV18 and TRBJ2-3; no reliable D call. This CDR3 is 13 amino acids long. The germline V gene has CDR1 KGHSH and CDR2 LQKENI. V lost 0 bases and J lost 4, with 5 bases in between. The CDR3, as DNA: TGTGCCAGCTCACCACCCGCGTCAGATACGCAGTATTTT. Its protein product is CASSPPASDTQYF.

This rearrangement joins TRBV28 to TRBJ1-2; 8 bases are shared with TRBD1. The CDR3 runs 14 residues. V shed 2 bases, J shed 5 bases, and the junction held 4 bases outside the gene matches. Germline V gives CDR1 MDHEN, CDR2 SYDVKM. The CDR3 sequence: CASSLQGARYGYTF. The CDR3 DNA reads as TGTGCCAGCAGTTTACAGGGGGCCCGGTATGGCTACACCTTC.

The CDR3 nucleotides read TGTGCCAGCAGCCCGTGGGGGGGCGAAAAACTGTTTTTT. Translated: CASSPWGGEKLFF. The chain combines TRBV5-6 with TRBJ1-4; tentatively, D is TRBD1 (6 bases). From germline, CDR1 is SGHDT and CDR2 YYEEEE. This CDR3 has 13 amino acids. Trimming shortened V by 4 bases and J by 8 bases, and 12 bases separated the two germline ends.

The chain employs TRBV5-1 and TRBJ1-1; 7 nucleotides line up with TRBD1. Germline CDR1 reads SGHRS; CDR2 reads YFSETQ. The CDR3 has 17 amino acids. Germline trimming cut 0 bases from V and 2 bases from J; bases unmatched to any gene: 10. DNA of the CDR3: TGCGCCAGCAGCTTGGCGCGACAGGGACCAGTAAACACTGAAGCTTTCTTT. Translating it yields CASSLARQGPVNTEAFF.

J is TRBJ2-1 and V is TRBV6-4; D might be TRBD2 (5 bases). From germline, CDR1 is MRHNA and CDR2 SNTAGT. The CDR3 spans 15 residues. Trimming removed 2 bases at V and 0 bases at J, with 8 bases between. CDR3 coding DNA: TGTGCCAGCAGTGACGGGAGAAGCTCCTACAATGAGCAGTTCTTC. This gives the protein CASSDGRSSYNEQFF.

This clone has a single count. This rearrangement joins TRBV10-3 to TRBJ2-7; D is ambiguous. Germline CDR1 is ENHRY and CDR2 is SYGVKD. This CDR3 has 11 amino acids. Trimming left V 4 bases short and J 5 bases short, with 6 bases between. CDR3 coding DNA: TGTGCCATCAGTGTAGCAAACGAGCAGTACTTC. It translates to CAISVANEQYF.

The rearrangement joins TRBV28 to TRBJ1-3; D remains ambiguous. The length of the CDR3 is 13 residues. Deletions cut 6 bases from V and 2 bases from J, with 8 bases between. The germline V gene has CDR1 MDHEN and CDR2 SYDVKM. CDR3 sequence (DNA): TGTGCCAGCAGCGGGGTCACTGGAAACACCATATATTTT. It specifies CASSGVTGNTIYF.

The table lists this clone with a count of one. At one end, the junction sequence differs from germline, possibly due to a read error. This rearrangement joins TRBV7-9 to TRBJ2-1; D ambiguous. The germline V gene has CDR1 SEHNR and CDR2 FQNEAQ (reference sequence). The CDR3 loop spans 11 amino acids. The DNA for the CDR3 is TGTGCCAGCAGCATAGCCGGTGAGCAGTTCTTC. This translates into CASSIAGEQFF.

The V call is TRBV18, the J call TRBJ2-5, with 11 bases fitting TRBD2. With 2 bases clipped from V and 5 bases from J, the junction kept 4 bases outside the gene matches. The CDR3 sequence is 15 residues long. CDR1 is KGHSH and CDR2 is LQKENI in the germline V gene. Here the CDR3 DNA reads TGTGCCAGCTCACCAATAGCGGGAGGGCCGGAGACCCAGTACTTC. Translated: CASSPIAGGPETQYF.

This chain connects TRBV27 to TRBJ2-7, with no clear D. The V end was cut by 7 bases, the J end by 2 bases, with 15 bases between. This CDR3 comprises 14 residues. The V gene's germline CDR1 is MNHEY and CDR2 SMNVEV (reference sequence). The CDR3 loop is CASKADFMAYEQYF. The CDR3 DNA reads as TGTGCCAGCAAGGCCGATTTCATGGCCTACGAGCAGTACTTC.

The CDR3 here is CASSMYGSKQGSQYF. The CDR3 DNA reads TGTGCCAGTAGTATGTACGGGAGCAAACAGGGGTCGCAGTATTTT. The V call is TRBV19, the J call TRBJ2-3; possible D gene TRBD1, 7 bases. Trimming took 3 bases from V and 10 from J, leaving 20 bases between them. The CDR3 covers 15 residues. From germline, CDR1 is LNHDA and CDR2 SQIVND (reference sequence).

This chain connects TRBV18 to TRBJ2-3; 8 bases agree with TRBD2. The CDR3 spans 14 residues. Germline V gives CDR1 KGHSH, CDR2 LQKENI. V trimming: 1 base; J trimming: 6 bases; junction bases outside the gene matches: 3. The CDR3 nucleotides are TGTGCCAGCTCACCACTCCAGCGGGGGGATACGCAGTATTTT. This sequence encodes CASSPLQRGDTQYF.

V usage is TRBV15 and J usage is TRBJ2-1, with 9 bases lining up with TRBD2. The CDR3 runs 17 residues. Germline CDR1 LNHNV, CDR2 YYDKDF (reference sequence). After removal of 3 bases from V and 8 bases from J, the junction contained 14 bases not matched to a gene. The CDR3 nucleotides read TGTGCCACCAGCAGGGATATAGCGGGAGAGGATTCGGATGAGCAGTTCTTC. This codes for CATSRDIAGEDSDEQFF.

V usage is TRBV2 and J usage is TRBJ2-3; 12 nucleotides match TRBD2. V lost 6 bases, J lost 11 bases, and 6 bases stayed unmatched. Germline CDR1 reads SNHLY; CDR2 reads FYNNEI. This CDR3 is 13 amino acids long. CDR3 sequence: CASRQELAGGQYF. The CDR3 nucleotides read TGTGCCAGCAGGCAAGAACTAGCGGGAGGGCAGTATTTT.

V is TRBV5-4 and J is TRBJ2-2; 12 positions agree with TRBD1. This CDR3 contains 15 residues. The V and J ends lost 5 bases and 6 bases, in that order; junction bases with no gene match: 5. Germline CDR1 is SGHNT and CDR2 is YYREEE (reference sequence). Here the CDR3 DNA reads TGTGCCAGCAGTTCGGGACAGGGGGCGGCCGGGGAGCTGTTTTTT. Residues: CASSSGQGAAGELFF.

The chain joins TRBV18 to TRBJ1-5; 7 nucleotides align to TRBD1. The CDR3 runs 15 residues. Germline CDR1 reads KGHSH; CDR2 reads LQKENI. Germline trimming cut 0 bases from V and 9 bases from J; bases unmatched to any gene: 8. The CDR3 DNA is TGTGCCAGCTCACCACCGTTCGAGGGGGCTCGGCCCCAGCATTTT. Its protein is CASSPPFEGARPQHF. Together with reference TRBV18 and TRBJ1-5, the CDR3 gives the full variable domain: NAGVMQNPRHLVRRRGQEARLRCSPMKGHSHVYWYRQLPEEGLKFMVYLQKENIIDESGMPKERFSAEFPKEGPSILRIQQVVRGDSAAYFCASSPPFEGARPQHFGDGTRLSIL.

This clone was recorded once. V is TRBV5-4 and J is TRBJ2-1, with TRBD2 identical over 11 bases. This CDR3 is 17 amino acids long. The junction had 13 bases not matched to a gene; V was cut back by 1 base and J by 10 bases. Germline loops: CDR1 SGHNT, CDR2 YYREEE (reference sequence). The CDR3 region is CASSLLQLAGVIKEQFF. CDR3 coding DNA: TGTGCCAGCAGCTTGTTACAACTAGCGGGAGTAATTAAGGAGCAGTTCTTC.

The table lists this clone with a count of one. V usage is TRBV27 and J usage is TRBJ2-7, with D possibly being TRBD2 (6 bases). The V end was cut by 6 bases, the J end by 2 bases, with 17 bases between. This CDR3 region has 15 residues. Germline CDR1 and CDR2: MNHEY and SMNVEV (reference sequence). CDR3 in amino acids: CASSSKIAVTYEQYF. The CDR3 DNA reads TGTGCCAGCAGCTCCAAAATAGCGGTTACCTACGAGCAGTACTTC.